This TCR beta chain came from a study of beta chain features in type 1 diabetes. For the study at large: There were around 110 million sorted cells examined across all samples. Study conclusions and caveats: Shortening that was moderate but significant affected the TCRB CDR3s of Type 1 diabetes patients in all four CD4+ subsets.

The study reverse transcribed the entire isolated RNA, so it sequenced expressed TCRB transcripts. Repertoires were generated with immunoSEQ multiplex PCR, while TCRdb's copy carries only in-frame clones and drops some. This repertoire shows under 200,000 clones, roughly 8% found once; its top ten account for approximately 0.54%. V gave up 2 bases and J gave up 2 bases, with 10 bases separating them. There are 15 residues in the CDR3. Germline CDR1 reads SGHAT; CDR2 reads FQNNGV. In the case of this clone: The antigen is undetermined.

The receptor's source is a woman younger than 35 with type 1 diabetes. Sequences were obtained from central memory CD4+ T cells from blood. V is TRBV11-2 and J is TRBJ2-1; D might be TRBD2 (5 bases). CDR3 amino acids: CASSLWENTYNEQFF. CDR3 nucleotide sequence: TGTGCCAGCAGCTTATGGGAGAACACCTACAATGAGCAGTTCTTC.